This T cell receptor beta chain was retrieved from a study of blood T cells in healthy people across ages. Study overall: For every two T cells, template switching captured about one barcoded beta molecule.

Study-wide results and limits: Estimated diversity across one million T cells was deemed an underestimate.

This CDR3 is 18 amino acids long. The V gene lost 7 bases and the J gene lost 2 bases, with 27 bases spanning the gap. Through a sample-barcoded 5' primer and a J-beta primer mix, a second PCR was run for roughly 6 to 11 cycles. TCRdb re-called the 5' RACE reads with MiXCR, one entry per CDR3 protein. Of over 1,300,000 distinct CDR3 sequences in the sample, around 59% were seen once. To note about this clonotype: Its cognate antigen is unknown.

This receptor was obtained from a young man in good health. V usage is TRBV12-3 or TRBV12-4 and J usage is TRBJ2-7; tentatively, D is TRBD1 (6 bases). Sample: blood. CDR3 region: CASTLGGSHRSQTYEQYF. The CDR3 coding sequence is TGTGCCAGCACCCTAGGGGGTTCTCACCGCTCACAAACCTACGAGCAGTACTTC.